What follows are 11 T cell receptor beta chains derived from one specimen sequenced in a study of T cells in Graves' hyperthyroidism and ophthalmopathy. Amplification of TCR beta CDR3 regions was performed using RNA transcripts as template. Researchers ran a first-round RT-PCR on the TCR CDR3 using the HTBI primer set. TCRdb reanalysed the multiplex PCR reads using MiXCR and keeps one entry per CDR3 protein. The table records 800,000 or so distinct CDR3 sequences, roughly 40% of them present only once. Material: blood. These receptor sequences come from a man younger than 35 with Graves' hyperthyroidism.

This clonotype was recorded at least ten times. The J gene is TRBJ2-7, the V gene TRBV12-3 or TRBV12-4; D possibly corresponds to TRBD1 (5 bases). CDR3 size: 11 residues. Between the trimmed V and J ends, which lost 7 bases and 4 bases, there was a span of 8 bases. CDR3 in amino acids: CASTSGYEQYF. The DNA of the CDR3 is TGTGCCAGCACATCAGGGTACGAGCAGTACTTC.

This clonotype showed up just a few times. The chain carries TRBV7-9 and TRBJ2-7; unclear D gene. Trimming left V 5 bases short and J 3 bases short, with 11 bases between. The CDR3 contains 13 residues. Germline lookup yields CDR1 SEHNR and CDR2 FQNEAQ (reference sequence). CDR3 sequence (DNA): TGTGCCAGCAGCCAAGCTATGAACTACGAGCAGTACTTC. This gives the protein CASSQAMNYEQYF.

This clonotype was counted many times. The chain carries TRBV2 and TRBJ2-2, with TRBD2 identical over 8 bases. CDR1 is SNHLY and CDR2 is FYNNEI in the germline V gene. CDR3 size: 15 residues. The J segment lost 6 bases and the V segment lost 6 bases, leaving 9 bases of the junction unmatched. The CDR3 protein is CASSVGASGSGELFF. CDR3 DNA sequence: TGTGCCAGCAGCGTCGGGGCTAGCGGGTCCGGGGAGCTGTTTTTT.

As to this clonotype: An end of the junction does not agree with germline; a read error may underlie this. The rearrangement links TRBV12-3 or TRBV12-4 to TRBJ2-7, with 7 bases lining up with TRBD2. This CDR3 has 13 residues. The CDR3 reads CVSSPGGRYEQYF. CDR3 coding DNA: TGTGTCAGCAGCCCGGGGGGACGCTACGAGCAGTACTTC.

This chain connects TRBV4-2 to TRBJ1-5; D remains unclear. Germline CDR1 reads LGHNA; CDR2 reads YNFKEQ. Trimming took off 0 bases at V and 6 bases at J, with 6 bases between the two ends. CDR3 length: 13 amino acids. The CDR3, as DNA: TGTGCCAGCAGCCAAGATCATCCTCAGCCCCAGCATTTT. Translation gives CASSQDHPQPQHF.

The chain joins TRBV12-3 or TRBV12-4 to TRBJ2-2, with D perhaps matching TRBD1 (5 bases). CDR3 size: 15 residues. V was pared by 6 bases and J by 0 bases, with 11 bases between. The CDR3 is CASRGRGSNTGELFF. The CDR3 DNA sequence: TGTGCCAGCAGGGGAAGGGGATCGAACACCGGGGAGCTGTTTTTT.

This clonotype was seen a handful of times. The rearrangement uses TRBV7-8 and TRBJ1-1; 8 bases agree with TRBD1. V was clipped by 5 bases and J by 0 bases; unmatched bases: 8. The CDR3 consists of 16 residues. The germline V gene has CDR1 SGHVS and CDR2 FQNEAQ. The CDR3 sequence is CASSPRGQGLNTEAFF. CDR3 nucleotides: TGTGCCAGCAGCCCCCGAGGACAGGGACTGAACACTGAAGCTTTCTTT.

This clonotype was recorded once. The chain has TRBV19 and TRBJ1-6; possibly TRBD1 for D (5 bases). The germline V gene encodes CDR1 LNHDA and CDR2 SQIVND (reference sequence). The CDR3 loop spans 14 amino acids. V shed 7 bases and J shed 7 bases, with 14 bases lying between them. In nucleotides, the CDR3 is TGTGCCAGTAATATTGGAACAGGCAATTCACCCCTCCACTTT. It translates to CASNIGTGNSPLHF. The variable domain in full, completed from reference TRBV19 and TRBJ1-6, reads DGGITQSPKYLFRKEGQNVTLSCEQNLNHDAMYWYRQDPGQGLRLIYYSQIVNDFQKGDIAEGYSVSREKKESFPLTVTSAQKNPTAFYLCASNIGTGNSPLHFGNGTRLTVT.

This clonotype was recorded many times. The gene calls are TRBV19 and TRBJ1-1, with D hard to call. The germline V gene has CDR1 LNHDA and CDR2 SQIVND (reference sequence). Trimming cost V 4 bases and J 5 bases, with 11 bases left between them. The CDR3 contains 13 residues. As DNA, the CDR3 is TGTGCCAGTAGTAGGGGTACAGTGACTGAAGCTTTCTTT. Translation: CASSRGTVTEAFF.

On this clonotype itself: This sequence may be a read error, since a much larger clone differs from it by one base. The chain joins TRBV10-3 to TRBJ2-5; 10 bases match TRBD2. From germline, CDR1 is ENHRY and CDR2 SYGVKD. The CDR3 consists of 17 residues. The CDR3 loop reads CAISESAGGPRQETQDF. CDR3 bases: TGTGCCATCAGTGAGTCAGCGGGGGGGCCTCGGCAAGAGACCCAGGACTTC.

This clonotype was observed at least ten times. The chain has TRBV7-9 and TRBJ1-1, with D unclear. V lost 9 bases and J lost 1, with 12 bases in between. In germline, CDR1 is SEHNR, CDR2 FQNEAQ (reference sequence). The CDR3 spans 13 residues. The DNA for the CDR3 is TGTGCCAGTAGTTTACCAGCGAACACTGAAGCTTTCTTT. This sequence encodes CASSLPANTEAFF.